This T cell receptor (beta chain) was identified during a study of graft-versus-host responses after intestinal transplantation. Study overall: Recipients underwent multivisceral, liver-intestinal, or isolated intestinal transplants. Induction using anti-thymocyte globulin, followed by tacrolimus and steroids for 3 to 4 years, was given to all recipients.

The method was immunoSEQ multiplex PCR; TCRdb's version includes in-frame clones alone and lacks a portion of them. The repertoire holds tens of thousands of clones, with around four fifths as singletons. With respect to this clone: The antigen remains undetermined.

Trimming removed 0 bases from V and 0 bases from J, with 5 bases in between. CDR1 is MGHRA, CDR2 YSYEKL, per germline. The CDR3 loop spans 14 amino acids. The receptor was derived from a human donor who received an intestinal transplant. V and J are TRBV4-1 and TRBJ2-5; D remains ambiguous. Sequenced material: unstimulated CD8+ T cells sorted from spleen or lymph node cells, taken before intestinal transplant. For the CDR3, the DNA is TGCGCCAGCAGCCAAGAAAGGTACCAAGAGACCCAGTACTTC. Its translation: CASSQERYQETQYF.